Shown below are 9 T cell receptor beta chains from a single sample sequenced in a study of blood T cells in healthy people across ages. Combining a sample-barcoded 5' primer with a J-beta primer mix, a second PCR ran for roughly 6 to 12 cycles. TCRdb processed the 5' RACE reads anew with MiXCR; each CDR3 protein has one entry. The sample records 1,800,000 or so distinct CDR3 sequences, 30% to 40% being singletons. The specimen was blood. All receptors derive from a human donor in good health.

There are many counts of this clonotype. The chain links TRBV25-1 to TRBJ2-7; either TRBD1 or TRBD2 may fit D (5 bases each). The ends were cut back, 6 bases at V and 2 bases at J, with 14 bases in the middle. This CDR3 comprises 14 residues. Looked up from germline, CDR1 is MGHDK and CDR2 is SYGVNS. CDR3 region: CASSPGTTTYEQYF. In DNA form, the CDR3 reads TGTGCCAGCAGCCCCGGGACGACTACCTACGAGCAGTACTTC.

The table lists this clonotype with many counts. This rearrangement joins TRBV20-1 to TRBJ1-1; D perhaps matches TRBD1 (5 bases). The CDR3 loop spans 14 amino acids. Germline-derived CDR1 and CDR2 are DFQATT and SNEGSKA (reference sequence). V lost 7 bases, J lost 3 bases, and 18 bases lay in between. The CDR3 spells CSVQGEGGDTEAFF. DNA for the CDR3: TGCAGTGTACAAGGGGAGGGAGGTGACACTGAAGCTTTCTTT.

This clonotype occurred once. V is TRBV20-1 and J is TRBJ1-2; D may be TRBD1 (5 bases). The CDR3 totals 11 residues. The germline CDR1 and CDR2 sequences are DFQATT and SNEGSKA (reference sequence). Trimming removed 6 bases from V and 7 bases from J, with 12 bases in between. The CDR3 sequence: CSASPRVGYTF. The CDR3 DNA is TGCAGTGCCTCCCCCAGGGTTGGCTACACCTTC.

The V call is TRBV5-5, the J call TRBJ2-5; no clear D gene. The CDR3 has 14 amino acids. The V end lost 3 bases, the J end lost 1 base, and 10 bases lay between the germline ends. Germline V CDR1 and CDR2: SGHKS, YYEKEE (reference sequence). The CDR3 here is CASSSKAFQETQYF. CDR3 nucleotides: TGTGCCAGCAGCTCGAAGGCGTTCCAAGAGACCCAGTACTTC. Based on the CDR3 plus reference TRBV5-5 and TRBJ2-5, the full variable domain is DAGVTQSPTHLIKTRGQQVTLRCSPISGHKSVSWYQQVLGQGPQFIFQYYEKEERGRGNFPDRFSARQFPNYSSELNVNALLLGDSALYLCASSSKAFQETQYFGPGTRLLVL.

This chain uses TRBV5-1 with TRBJ2-5; no clear D. Germline loops: CDR1 SGHRS, CDR2 YFSETQ. The CDR3 extends over 15 amino acids. V gave up 4 bases and J gave up 5 bases, with 18 bases separating them. Here the CDR3 reads CASSPSSWARETQYF. CDR3 coding DNA: TGCGCCAGCAGCCCATCCTCCTGGGCACGGGAGACCCAGTACTTC.

This clonotype was found a few times. V is TRBV29-1 and J is TRBJ1-1; D remains unclear. Germline loops: CDR1 SQVTM, CDR2 ANQGSEA. Trimming pared 7 bases from V and 0 bases from J, leaving 9 bases between. This CDR3 is built from 12 residues. The CDR3, as DNA: TGCAGCGGCTCCAGGATGAACACTGAAGCTTTCTTT. Translated: CSGSRMNTEAFF.

The chain employs TRBV18 and TRBJ2-4; TRBD2 might be the D (5 bases). V was pared by 2 bases and J by 6 bases, with 11 bases between. There are 14 residues in the CDR3. Germline CDR1 and CDR2: KGHSH and LQKENI. The CDR3 loop is CASSPGLGRNIQYF. The CDR3 coding sequence is TGTGCCAGCTCACCAGGGCTGGGGAGAAACATTCAGTACTTC.

This clonotype was counted at least ten times. The chain recombines TRBV20-1 with TRBJ2-5, with 7 bases fitting TRBD2. CDR3 length: 14 amino acids. Trimming cost V 6 bases and J 5 bases; bases outside gene matches: 12. Germline lookup yields CDR1 DFQATT and CDR2 SNEGSKA (reference sequence). CDR3 DNA sequence: TGCAGTGCCAAACCCGGACTAGAATGGGAGACCCAGTACTTC. Translated: CSAKPGLEWETQYF.

The chain carries TRBV6-1 and TRBJ2-7, with 7 bases identical to TRBD1. The CDR3 is 14 amino acids. Germline V gene data show CDR1 as MNHNS and CDR2 as SASEGT. Trimming took 6 bases from V and 0 from J; bases not matched to a gene: 5. DNA for the CDR3: TGTGCCAGCAGAGGACAGGTACTCTCCTACGAGCAGTACTTC. Protein sequence: CASRGQVLSYEQYF.